This passage covers 16 T cell receptor beta chains from one sample sequenced in a study of shared clonotypes between healthy human individuals. Clones were sequenced by immunoSEQ multiplex PCR, and TCRdb holds only the in-frame ones, with some missing. The repertoire holds approximately 2.5 million clones, with over 85% as singletons. The source material was naive CD4+ T cells from PBMCs. Noted subset: CD45RA+ positively selected. The receptors stem from a man younger than 30 in good health. Some clones in this sample may be carry-over from other donors' samples.

This chain links TRBV6-1 with TRBJ1-4; no firm D call. This CDR3 is 15 amino acids long. Germline lookup yields CDR1 MNHNS and CDR2 SASEGT. V dropped 5 bases and J dropped 8 bases, with 18 bases sitting between them. The CDR3 spells CASSPQGTAGEKLFF. CDR3 DNA: TGTGCCAGCAGTCCCCAAGGCACGGCGGGGGAAAAACTGTTTTTT.

The rearrangement joins TRBV5-1 to TRBJ2-1; 9 bases are shared with TRBD1. V was pared by 4 bases and J by 4 bases, with 6 bases of the junction left unmatched. Germline loops: CDR1 SGHRS, CDR2 YFSETQ. The CDR3 consists of 15 residues. The CDR3 sequence: CASSKGGTGYNEQFF. The CDR3 bases are TGCGCCAGCAGCAAGGGTGGGACAGGGTACAATGAGCAGTTCTTC. Complete variable domain (other parts from reference TRBV5-1 and TRBJ2-1): KAGVTQTPRYLIKTRGQQVTLSCSPISGHRSVSWYQQTPGQGLQFLFEYFSETQRNKGNFPGRFSGRQFSNSRSEMNVSTLELGDSALYLCASSKGGTGYNEQFFGPGTRLTVL.

The chain links TRBV19 to TRBJ2-2, with TRBD1 as a possible D gene (6 bases). Germline V gene data show CDR1 as LNHDA and CDR2 as SQIVND (reference sequence). The CDR3 has 15 amino acids. The V and J ends lost 3 bases and 4 bases respectively, with 12 bases between them. CDR3 in amino acids: CASSMRQGSTGELFF. The CDR3 DNA reads as TGTGCCAGTAGTATGCGTCAGGGGAGCACCGGGGAGCTGTTTTTT. Together with reference TRBV19 and TRBJ2-2, the CDR3 gives the full variable domain: DGGITQSPKYLFRKEGQNVTLSCEQNLNHDAMYWYRQDPGQGLRLIYYSQIVNDFQKGDIAEGYSVSREKKESFPLTVTSAQKNPTAFYLCASSMRQGSTGELFFGEGSRLTVL.

The gene calls are TRBV7-8 and TRBJ1-3, with D perhaps TRBD1 (5 bases). This CDR3 is built from 15 residues. From germline, CDR1 is SGHVS and CDR2 FQNEAQ. The germline V and J ends were trimmed by 5 bases and 1 base, with 12 bases remaining between them. CDR3 nucleotides: TGTGCCAGCAGCCTCCCCTGGGGGTCTGGAAACACCATATATTTT. Amino acids: CASSLPWGSGNTIYF.

The chain links TRBV5-3 to TRBJ2-2; weak D call: TRBD1 (5 bases). TRBV5-3 falls under the ORF class, with uncertain function. CDR3 length equals 16 residues. Trimming removed 2 bases from V and 5 bases from J, with 16 bases in between. CDR3 residues: CARSLRGPVGTGELFF. DNA for the CDR3: TGTGCCAGAAGCTTAAGGGGCCCCGTAGGGACCGGGGAGCTGTTTTTT.

The chain couples TRBV9 to TRBJ2-3, with D tentatively TRBD1 or TRBD2 (5 bases each). V was trimmed by 3 bases and J by 4 bases, leaving 12 bases between them. The length of the CDR3 is 14 residues. The germline gives CDR1 SGDLS, CDR2 YYNGEE. The CDR3 bases are TGTGCCAGCAGCGCCGTCCGGGGACCAGATACGCAGTATTTT. This sequence encodes CASSAVRGPDTQYF.

The chain couples TRBV19 to TRBJ2-7, with D maybe TRBD1 (5 bases). Deletions cut 5 bases from V and 5 bases from J, with 16 bases between. The CDR3 loop spans 14 amino acids. The germline gives CDR1 LNHDA, CDR2 SQIVND (reference sequence). As DNA, the CDR3 is TGTGCCAGTAGTGGGGCCCCTCGCGGCCACGAGCAGTACTTC. Amino acids: CASSGAPRGHEQYF.

V usage is TRBV4-2 and J usage is TRBJ2-5; D is undetermined. Germline CDR1 reads LGHNA; CDR2 reads YNFKEQ. The CDR3 is 15 amino acids. The V and J ends lost 1 base and 2 bases respectively, with 11 bases between them. The CDR3 nucleotides are TGTGCCAGCAGCCAAGGTCGGCAGCCACAAGAGACCCAGTACTTC. Amino acid sequence: CASSQGRQPQETQYF.

This chain connects TRBV28 to TRBJ1-1; the D gene is possibly TRBD1 (6 bases). Germline V CDR1 and CDR2: MDHEN, SYDVKM. V was trimmed by 2 bases and J by 10 bases, leaving 20 bases between them. The CDR3 has 15 residues. The CDR3 bases are TGTGCCAGCAGTTTAAGGGGGGGTCTTATTTGGGGAGCTTTCTTT. Its protein is CASSLRGGLIWGAFF.

CDR3 amino acids: CASTRLWSAESRAFF. The CDR3 DNA reads as TGTGCCAGCACACGGCTATGGTCCGCCGAAAGTCGAGCTTTCTTT. The V and J genes are TRBV19 and TRBJ1-1, with D unresolved. Trimming stripped 9 bases from V and 10 bases from J, with 27 bases between. Germline assignment: CDR1 LNHDA and CDR2 SQIVND (reference sequence). CDR3 length equals 15 residues.

The chain links TRBV6-5 to TRBJ2-7, with D tentatively TRBD1 (8 bases). Germline V CDR1 and CDR2: MNHEY, SVGAGI. This CDR3 is built from 15 residues. Trimming removed 5 bases at V and 4 bases at J, with 18 bases between. The CDR3 loop reads CASSRSGQGLYEQYF. DNA of the CDR3: TGTGCCAGCAGTAGGTCTGGACAGGGACTATACGAGCAGTACTTC.

J is TRBJ2-3 and V is TRBV4-1, with 10 bases matching TRBD1. This CDR3 comprises 20 residues. The V gene end was trimmed by 1 base and the J gene end by 0 bases; junction bases not matched to a gene: 13. Germline values: CDR1 MGHRA, CDR2 YSYEKL. CDR3 protein: CASSQVTRQWGQGSTDTQYF. Written as DNA, the CDR3 is TGCGCCAGCAGCCAAGTAACTCGACAGTGGGGACAGGGGAGCACAGATACGCAGTATTTT.

The J gene is TRBJ2-4, the V gene TRBV4-1; D gene ambiguous. Trimming removed 3 bases from V and 0 bases from J, with 9 bases in between. The germline V gene encodes CDR1 MGHRA and CDR2 YSYEKL. This CDR3 has 15 residues. CDR3 loop: CASSHSPLAKNIQYF. Written as DNA, the CDR3 is TGCGCCAGCAGCCACTCTCCCCTAGCCAAAAACATTCAGTACTTC.

The chain links TRBV2 to TRBJ2-3; D possibly corresponds to TRBD2 (5 bases). The CDR3 length is 12 residues. V was cut by 2 bases and J by 8 bases, with 8 bases left in between. Germline V gene lookup returns CDR1 SNHLY and CDR2 FYNNEI. This CDR3 reads CASSELGVTQYF. CDR3 sequence (DNA): TGTGCCAGCAGTGAACTGGGAGTTACGCAGTATTTT.

A single count supports this clone. Other DNA sequences from this sample encode an identical CDR3 as well. The chain recombines TRBV28 with TRBJ2-3; D not resolved. The CDR3 extends over 13 amino acids. Germline CDR1 reads MDHEN; CDR2 reads SYDVKM. Trimming pared 6 bases from V and 0 bases from J, leaving 7 bases between. The CDR3 nucleotides are TGTGCCAGCAGCCAAAGAAGCACAGATACGCAGTATTTT. It yields the protein CASSQRSTDTQYF.

V is TRBV2 and J is TRBJ2-3; 7 bases are shared with TRBD2. After removal of 5 bases from V and 4 bases from J, the junction contained 12 bases not matched to a gene. This CDR3 contains 16 residues. Germline V gives CDR1 SNHLY, CDR2 FYNNEI. The CDR3 reads CASSPILGGSADTQYF. Written as DNA, the CDR3 is TGTGCCAGCAGTCCAATCCTAGGCGGGAGCGCAGATACGCAGTATTTT.